These T cell receptor beta chains were read from a single sample in a study of beta chain features in type 1 diabetes. Method: immunoSEQ multiplex PCR; TCRdb's copy keeps in-frame clones and lacks some. The sample includes roughly 330,000 clones, around an eighth seen only once; the top ten take over 0.014%. Material: naive CD4+ T cells from blood. The receptors shown here come from a woman under 30 with type 1 diabetes. Both conserved end residues are part of each CDR3. A D gene is named only where the DNA matches it firmly. Only some rows state a clone size, as once, few, many or a class for expanded clones.

D: NA; V: TRBV18; size: few; J: TRBJ2-1; DNA: TGTGCCAGCTCACGCCAACCGGGGAGCTCCTACAATGAGCAGTTCTTC; CDR3: CASSRQPGSSYNEQFF
D: TRBD2; V: TRBV4-3; size: NA; J: TRBJ2-2; DNA: TGCGCCAGCAGCCAAGGGGCCACTCCGGGACTAGTCCTTTTACAGACCGGGGAGCTGTTTTTT; CDR3: CASSQGATPGLVLLQTGELFF
D: TRBD2; V: TRBV19; size: NA; J: TRBJ2-3; DNA: TGTGCCAGTAGTATAGAAGGGCCGACTAGCGGGAGAGGGGCGCAGTATTTT; CDR3: CASSIEGPTSGRGAQYF
D: NA; V: TRBV5-1; size: NA; J: TRBJ2-7; DNA: TGCGCCAGCAGCTTGGGGGACAACTCCTACGAGCAGTACTTC; CDR3: CASSLGDNSYEQYF
D: NA; V: TRBV6-1; size: NA; J: TRBJ2-3; DNA: TGTGCCAGCACGAGCACAGATACGCAGTATTTT; CDR3: CASTSTDTQYF
D: NA; V: TRBV29-1; size: few; J: TRBJ2-7; DNA: TGCAGCGTCGGGGTAGCTAGAAGCTCCTACGAGCAGTACTTC; CDR3: CSVGVARSSYEQYF
D: NA; V: TRBV28; size: few; J: TRBJ1-5; DNA: TGTGCCAGCAGTCTCGGGTTCGAGGAGCCCCAGCATTTT; CDR3: CASSLGFEEPQHF
D: TRBD1; V: TRBV5-1; size: NA; J: TRBJ1-1; DNA: TGCGCCAGCAGCTTGGCGGGACAGGGGACGGCTGAAGCTTTCTTT; CDR3: CASSLAGQGTAEAFF
D: TRBD1; V: TRBV4-3; size: few; J: TRBJ2-1; DNA: TGCGCCAGCAGCCAACACACGGGACAGCGAACCTACAATGAGCAGTTCTTC; CDR3: CASSQHTGQRTYNEQFF
D: TRBD1; V: TRBV28; size: NA; J: TRBJ2-2; DNA: TGTGCCAGCCAAAGACAGGGGGCCCCCACCGGGGAGCTGTTTTTT; CDR3: CASQRQGAPTGELFF
D: NA; V: TRBV7-9; size: few; J: TRBJ2-1; DNA: TGTGCCAGCAGCAAAGCGGCCACCGAGTACAATGAGCAGTTCTTC; CDR3: CASSKAATEYNEQFF
D: TRBD2; V: TRBV27; size: NA; J: TRBJ2-1; DNA: TGTGCCAGCAGTCCCTGGGCGGGAGGGAACAATGAGCAGTTCTTC; CDR3: CASSPWAGGNNEQFF
D: NA; V: TRBV11-3; size: NA; J: TRBJ2-3; DNA: TGTGCCAGCAGCTTAGCTGCAGATACGCAGTATTTT; CDR3: CASSLAADTQYF
D: NA; V: TRBV5-1; size: NA; J: TRBJ2-5; DNA: TGCGCCAGCAGCTTGGTTCGGGGCCAAGAGACCCAGTACTTC; CDR3: CASSLVRGQETQYF
D: TRBD2; V: TRBV7-2; size: few; J: TRBJ2-1; DNA: TGTGCCAGCAGCTACGTCCCGGGGACTAGCGGGAGGTCGGCGCAGTTCTTC; CDR3: CASSYVPGTSGRSAQFF
D: TRBD1; V: TRBV9; size: NA; J: TRBJ2-6; DNA: TGTGCCAGCAGCGCAGGGACAGGCTTCTCTGGGGCCAACGTCCTGACTTTC; CDR3: CASSAGTGFSGANVLTF
D: NA; V: TRBV6-5; size: NA; J: TRBJ2-1; DNA: TGTGCCAGCAGTTCGCTAGCGTTTTCCTACAATGAGCAGTTCTTC; CDR3: CASSSLAFSYNEQFF
D: NA; V: TRBV30; size: NA; J: TRBJ1-1; DNA: TGTGTCTTCGAGAGGGCCACTGAAGCTTTCTTT; CDR3: CVFERATEAFF
D: TRBD2; V: TRBV12-5; size: NA; J: TRBJ2-1; DNA: TGTGCTAGTGGTTTGAGACTAGCGGCGAGCTCCTACAATGAGCAGTTCTTC; CDR3: CASGLRLAASSYNEQFF
D: TRBD2; V: TRBV7-9; size: NA; J: TRBJ2-2; DNA: TGTGCCAGCAGCCAGGGACTAGCGGGAAGCACCGGGGAGCTGTTTTTT; CDR3: CASSQGLAGSTGELFF
D: NA; V: TRBV2; size: few; J: TRBJ2-4; DNA: TGTGCCAGCAGTGTCCGGGACACCAAGCTAGCCAAAAACATTCAGTACTTC; CDR3: CASSVRDTKLAKNIQYF
D: NA; V: TRBV19; size: NA; J: TRBJ1-2; DNA: TGTGCCAGTAGTATCCTAATGTCTGATGGCTACACCTTC; CDR3: CASSILMSDGYTF
D: TRBD2; V: TRBV15; size: NA; J: TRBJ2-1; DNA: TGTGCCACCAGCAGAGGCGGGACTAGCGGGAGCGATGAGCAGTTCTTC; CDR3: CATSRGGTSGSDEQFF
D: NA; V: TRBV7-3; size: few; J: TRBJ2-2; DNA: TGTGCCAGCAGCTTAGCGGGGAACACCGGGGAGCTGTTTTTT; CDR3: CASSLAGNTGELFF
D: TRBD1; V: TRBV28; size: few; J: TRBJ1-1; DNA: TGTGCCAGCGGACAGGGGATCGGACAAGCTTTCTTT; CDR3: CASGQGIGQAFF
D: NA; V: TRBV6-5; size: few; J: TRBJ1-2; DNA: TGTGCCAGCAGTTACTCCCAGGGTACTGGCTACACCTTC; CDR3: CASSYSQGTGYTF
D: TRBD2; V: TRBV10-3; size: NA; J: TRBJ2-7; DNA: TGTGCCTCCCGACTAGCGTGGGAGCAGTACTTC; CDR3: CASRLAWEQYF
D: TRBD1; V: TRBV27; size: NA; J: TRBJ2-1; DNA: TGTGCCAGCAACCTAAGGGGGCCAAGCGGCTATGAGCAGTTCTTC; CDR3: CASNLRGPSGYEQFF
D: NA; V: TRBV7-2; size: few; J: TRBJ1-1; DNA: TGTGCCAGCAGCTGGACAGATAACACTGAAGCTTTCTTT; CDR3: CASSWTDNTEAFF
D: TRBD1; V: TRBV9; size: once; J: TRBJ1-1; DNA: TGTGCCAGCAGCGCGCCGGGACAGGAGGCTTTCTTT; CDR3: CASSAPGQEAFF
D: TRBD2; V: TRBV7-3; size: few; J: TRBJ2-3; DNA: TGTGCCAGCAGTCCCCTTCTAGCGGGACCCACAGATACGCAGTATTTT; CDR3: CASSPLLAGPTDTQYF
D: NA; V: TRBV6-6; size: few; J: TRBJ1-5; DNA: TGTGCCGGGGCAAGCAGCAATCAGCCCCAGCATTTT; CDR3: CAGASSNQPQHF
D: TRBD1; V: TRBV15; size: NA; J: TRBJ2-1; DNA: TGTGCCACCAGCAGAGATAACAGGGGAGACAATGAGCAGTTCTTC; CDR3: CATSRDNRGDNEQFF
D: TRBD1; V: TRBV6-5; size: NA; J: TRBJ2-4; DNA: TGTGCCAGCAGTTACGACGGGACAGACCAAAACATTCAGTACTTC; CDR3: CASSYDGTDQNIQYF
D: TRBD1; V: TRBV18; size: NA; J: TRBJ2-3; DNA: TGTGCCAGCGACAGGGGGTCAGATACGCAGTATTTT; CDR3: CASDRGSDTQYF
D: NA; V: TRBV9; size: NA; J: TRBJ2-3; DNA: TGTGCCAGCTGGGCCAGACAAGACACAGATACGCAGTATTTT; CDR3: CASWARQDTDTQYF
D: TRBD2; V: TRBV19; size: few; J: TRBJ2-1; DNA: TGTGCCAGTAGTATCTTAGCGGGAGCAGATGAGCAGTTCTTC; CDR3: CASSILAGADEQFF
D: TRBD1; V: TRBV14; size: few; J: TRBJ1-5; DNA: TGTGCCAGCAGCCAAACAGGGGACGGTCAGCCCCAGCATTTT; CDR3: CASSQTGDGQPQHF
D: TRBD2; V: TRBV18; size: NA; J: TRBJ2-5; DNA: TGTGCCAGCTCACCACCGGGACTAGCGGGAGAGACCCAGTACTTC; CDR3: CASSPPGLAGETQYF
D: NA; V: TRBV19; size: NA; J: TRBJ2-5; DNA: TGTGCCAGTAGTTTAAAAACAGACGAGACCCAGTACTTC; CDR3: CASSLKTDETQYF
D: NA; V: TRBV11-2; size: few; J: TRBJ1-1; DNA: TGTGCCAGCAGCTTAGTTAGGGGAACTGAAGCTTTCTTT; CDR3: CASSLVRGTEAFF
D: TRBD2; V: TRBV5-5; size: NA; J: TRBJ2-2; DNA: TGTGCCAGCAGCTCAGCGGGAGGGCCTGTCCCCCGGGAGCTGTTTTTT; CDR3: CASSSAGGPVPRELFF
D: NA; V: TRBV7-2; size: few; J: TRBJ1-2; DNA: TGTGCCAGCAGCTTCACTCGGGTTAATGGCTACACCTTC; CDR3: CASSFTRVNGYTF
D: TRBD2; V: TRBV5-4; size: NA; J: TRBJ2-3; DNA: TGTGCCAGCAGCTCCGGACTAGCGGGCACAGATACGCAGTATTTT; CDR3: CASSSGLAGTDTQYF
D: NA; V: TRBV28; size: few; J: TRBJ1-2; DNA: TGTGCCAGCAGAACCCCCGCGACAGAGTATGGCTACACCTTC; CDR3: CASRTPATEYGYTF
D: NA; V: TRBV5-4; size: few; J: TRBJ2-2; DNA: TGTGCCAGCAGCCCGGGACAGAACACCGGGGAGCTGTTTTTT; CDR3: CASSPGQNTGELFF
D: NA; V: TRBV5-4; size: few; J: TRBJ1-5; DNA: TGTGCCAGCAGCTTCAGGATTAGCAATCAGCCCCAGCATTTT; CDR3: CASSFRISNQPQHF
D: NA; V: TRBV19; size: NA; J: TRBJ2-7; DNA: TGTGCCAGTAGTATAGGGGGCCGTTCCTACGAGCAGTACTTC; CDR3: CASSIGGRSYEQYF
D: TRBD2; V: TRBV18; size: NA; J: TRBJ2-1; DNA: TGTGCCAGCTCAAGCGGGACCCTGAAGAATGAGCAGTTCTTC; CDR3: CASSSGTLKNEQFF
D: TRBD1; V: TRBV5-1; size: few; J: TRBJ2-1; DNA: TGCGCCAGCAGCTCAGGGACAGGGCGTAGTGAGCAGTTCTTC; CDR3: CASSSGTGRSEQFF
D: TRBD1; V: TRBV6-1; size: NA; J: TRBJ2-7; DNA: TGTGCCAGCAGTGTTCCCCCGGGACAGGGGAGGTACGAGCAGTACTTC; CDR3: CASSVPPGQGRYEQYF
D: NA; V: TRBV23-1; size: NA; J: TRBJ2-3; DNA: TGCGCCAGCAGTCATGGCAAGCGAAAAGAAGATAGCACAGATACGCAGTATTTT; CDR3: CASSHGKRKEDSTDTQYF
D: TRBD1; V: TRBV5-1; size: few; J: TRBJ2-7; DNA: TGCGCCAGCAGCTCGGGACAGGTCAACTACGAGCAGTACTTC; CDR3: CASSSGQVNYEQYF